These 30 T cell receptor beta chains were all obtained from the same sample, sequenced in a study of technical replicates of blood from four donors. The table came from immunoSEQ multiplex PCR; TCRdb's copy has only in-frame clones and leaves some out. The sample has some 67,000 clones; about 98% are singletons. Sequencing input: T cells isolated from PBMCs. The receptors come from a human donor in good health.

V gene TRBV4-1 combines with J gene TRBJ2-1, with unresolved D. CDR3 length: 15 residues. Germline CDR1 is MGHRA and CDR2 is YSYEKL. Trimming stripped 1 base from V and 0 bases from J, with 7 bases between. The chain's CDR3 is CASSQATSSYNEQFF. DNA for the CDR3: TGCGCCAGCAGCCAAGCCACCAGCTCCTACAATGAGCAGTTCTTC.

The chain combines TRBV9 with TRBJ1-5, with D unresolved. V lost 3 bases and J 4 bases, leaving 2 bases between the germline ends. The CDR3 totals 11 residues. Germline-derived CDR1 and CDR2 are SGDLS and YYNGEE. DNA for the CDR3: TGTGCCAGCAGCGCGAATCAGCCCCAGCATTTT. Translation gives CASSANQPQHF. Looking up the rest from reference TRBV9 and TRBJ1-5 gives the full variable domain: DSGVTQTPKHLITATGQRVTLRCSPRSGDLSVYWYQQSLDQGLQFLIQYYNGEERAKGNILERFSAQQFPDLHSELNLSSLELGDSALYFCASSANQPQHFGDGTRLSIL.

The chain joins TRBV27 to TRBJ1-3; 9 bases are shared with TRBD1. There are 15 residues in the CDR3. Trimming removed 5 bases from V and 3 bases from J; junction bases left unmatched: 5. Germline V CDR1 and CDR2: MNHEY, SMNVEV (reference sequence). This CDR3 reads CASSNGQGLGNTIYF. The CDR3 nucleotides are TGTGCCAGCAGTAACGGACAGGGGCTTGGAAACACCATATATTTT.

The table lists this clone with a count of one. V usage is TRBV7-9 and J usage is TRBJ2-2, with a possible D match to TRBD2 (5 bases). The CDR3 is 14 amino acids. Germline CDR1 and CDR2: SEHNR and FQNEAQ (reference sequence). Trimming took off 3 bases at V and 6 bases at J, with 11 bases between the two ends. The CDR3, as DNA: TGTGCCAGCAGCTTCTCCCAACTAGCCGGGGAGCTGTTTTTT. Its translation is CASSFSQLAGELFF.

The chain uses TRBV5-1 and TRBJ2-7, with 11 positions matching TRBD2. The ends lost 5 bases at V and 3 bases at J; junction bases unmatched: 4. CDR1 is SGHRS, CDR2 YFSETQ, per germline. CDR3 length: 14 amino acids. CDR3 nucleotides: TGCGCCAGCAGACCAGGGACTAGCGGCTACGAGCAGTACTTC. Translated, it gives CASRPGTSGYEQYF.

The gene calls are TRBV7-9 and TRBJ2-5; 8 bases are shared with TRBD2. Germline CDR1 and CDR2: SEHNR and FQNEAQ (reference sequence). CDR3 length: 12 residues. V shed 9 bases, J shed 13 bases, and the junction held 13 bases outside the gene matches. CDR3 coding DNA: TGTGCCAGTGACGGACTAGCACCCGGGGTGTACTTC. Translating gives CASDGLAPGVYF.

The chain couples TRBV4-2 to TRBJ2-5; 7 nucleotides agree with TRBD1. The germline CDR1 and CDR2 sequences are LGHNA and YNFKEQ. This CDR3 spans 13 amino acids. Here the CDR3 DNA reads TGTACCGGCGCCAGGGGGTACCAAGAGACCCAGTACTTC. Translating it yields CTGARGYQETQYF.

The chain uses TRBV7-6 and TRBJ2-1; 10 bases agree with TRBD2. Germline-derived CDR1 and CDR2 are SGHVS and FNYEAQ. The CDR3 runs 18 residues. The V segment lost 5 bases and the J segment 6 bases; nucleotides outside the gene matches: 16. The CDR3, as DNA: TGTGCCAGCAGCCCCCATCGAGCGGGAGGGCCGGAAACCAATGAGCAGTTCTTC. Translating it yields CASSPHRAGGPETNEQFF.

In its sample, this clone was seen once. The chain uses TRBV6-1 and TRBJ1-4; no firm D call. The CDR3 sequence is 17 residues long. Germline CDR1 and CDR2: MNHNS and SASEGT. Trimming removed 0 bases from V and 0 bases from J, with 11 bases in between. The CDR3 here is CASSEADWAATNEKLFF. Written as DNA, the CDR3 is TGTGCCAGCAGTGAAGCCGATTGGGCAGCAACTAATGAAAAACTGTTTTTT.

This chain joins TRBV4-1 and TRBJ2-1; D possibly corresponds to TRBD2 (5 bases). The germline gives CDR1 MGHRA, CDR2 YSYEKL. V was pared by 0 bases and J by 4 bases, with 16 bases between. The CDR3 sequence is 17 residues long. CDR3 region: CASSQDRTFRRYNEQFF. The DNA of the CDR3 is TGCGCCAGCAGCCAAGATCGCACATTCCGGAGGTACAATGAGCAGTTCTTC.

The chain links TRBV18 to TRBJ2-2, with TRBD2 identical over 11 bases. This CDR3 has 15 residues. CDR1 is KGHSH, CDR2 LQKENI, per germline. J gave up 7 bases and V 6 bases, and 7 bases lay outside the gene matches. CDR3 coding DNA: TGTGCCAGCTCCACCGGGACTAGCGGAGGCGGGGAGCTGTTTTTT. Amino acids: CASSTGTSGGGELFF.

The V and J genes are TRBV9 and TRBJ2-1; 10 bases agree with TRBD2. Per germline, CDR1 SGDLS and CDR2 YYNGEE. CDR3 size: 17 residues. With 4 bases clipped from V and 7 bases from J, the junction kept 14 bases outside the gene matches. The CDR3 reads CASSPFVGLAGVNEQFF. For the CDR3, the DNA is TGTGCCAGCAGCCCCTTTGTGGGGCTAGCGGGAGTGAATGAGCAGTTCTTC.

The chain combines TRBV19 with TRBJ2-2; no definite D call. The germline CDR1 and CDR2 sequences are LNHDA and SQIVND (reference sequence). This CDR3 contains 14 residues. Trimming stripped 3 bases from V and 4 bases from J, with 9 bases between. This CDR3 is CASSISASTGELFF. The CDR3 DNA sequence: TGTGCCAGTAGTATTTCTGCTAGCACCGGGGAGCTGTTTTTT. The full variable domain, its missing parts supplied by reference TRBV19 and TRBJ2-2, is DGGITQSPKYLFRKEGQNVTLSCEQNLNHDAMYWYRQDPGQGLRLIYYSQIVNDFQKGDIAEGYSVSREKKESFPLTVTSAQKNPTAFYLCASSISASTGELFFGEGSRLTVL.

J is TRBJ2-7 and V is TRBV18, with D possibly matching TRBD1 (7 bases). Per germline, CDR1 KGHSH and CDR2 LQKENI. CDR3 length: 17 residues. The germline V and J ends were trimmed by 1 base and 3 bases, with 19 bases remaining between them. The CDR3: CASSPREQGTPHYEQYF. In nucleotides, the CDR3 is TGTGCCAGCTCACCACGGGAACAGGGGACTCCTCACTACGAGCAGTACTTC.

The chain carries TRBV28 and TRBJ1-2; 9 nucleotides line up with TRBD1. The CDR3 is made up of 18 amino acids. CDR1 and CDR2 (germline): MDHEN, SYDVKM. V gave up 4 bases and J gave up 6 bases; unmatched junction bases: 18. In nucleotides, the CDR3 is TGTGCCAGCAGTTCACTCCAACGCGCCTACAGGGGGCGCGATGGCTACACCTTC. Amino acids: CASSSLQRAYRGRDGYTF.

The chain uses TRBV30 and TRBJ1-2, with D tentatively TRBD1 (5 bases). CDR1 GTSNPN and CDR2 SVGIG come from the germline V gene (reference sequence). CDR3 length: 13 amino acids. V was trimmed by 0 bases and J by 6 bases, leaving 11 bases between them. The CDR3 nucleotides are TGTGCCTGGAGTGTAGGGTCGGGGGATGGCTACACCTTC. It codes for CAWSVGSGDGYTF. Using reference TRBV30 and TRBJ1-2 for the parts outside the CDR3, the full variable domain is SQTIHQWPATLVQPVGSPLSLECTVEGTSNPNLYWYRQAAGRGLQLLFYSVGIGQISSEVPQNLSASRPQDRQFILSSKKLLLSDSGFYLCAWSVGSGDGYTFGSGTRLTVV.

The J gene is TRBJ1-5, the V gene TRBV2; 9 positions match TRBD1. V dropped 7 bases and J dropped 0; count of bases not matched to a gene: 4. This CDR3 has 15 residues. Germline lookup yields CDR1 SNHLY and CDR2 FYNNEI. The DNA for the CDR3 is TGTGCCAGCAATACAGGGGGCCGTAGCAATCAGCCCCAGCATTTT. This sequence encodes CASNTGGRSNQPQHF.

A word on this clone: An end of the junction differs from the germline gene, which may be a read error. This chain links TRBV2 with TRBJ1-5; TRBD1 might be the D (5 bases). The CDR3 runs to 14 residues. CDR1 and CDR2 from the germline V gene are SNHLY and FYNNEI. The CDR3 coding sequence is TGTGCCAGCAGTGTACAGGCTAGCGATCAGCCCCAGCATTTT. This translates into CASSVQASDQPQHF.

The chain has TRBV6-6 and TRBJ2-1; TRBD2 matches 8 bases. J lost 7 bases, V lost 0 bases, and 5 bases had no gene match. In germline, CDR1 is MNHNY, CDR2 SVGAGI (reference sequence). The CDR3 sequence is 15 residues long. The CDR3 bases are TGTGCCAGCAGTTACTCTAGCGGGGTTGGGAATGAGCAGTTCTTC. It yields the protein CASSYSSGVGNEQFF.

The gene calls are TRBV11-2 and TRBJ1-1; D perhaps matches TRBD1 (5 bases). The CDR3 runs 15 residues. Trimming removed 5 bases at V and 0 bases at J, with 13 bases between. The germline CDR1 and CDR2 sequences are SGHAT and FQNNGV. The CDR3 coding sequence is TGTGCCAGCAGCCATGGGGGGGGGTTGAACACTGAAGCTTTCTTT. Translation gives CASSHGGGLNTEAFF.

The chain couples TRBV5-1 to TRBJ2-7; tentatively, D is TRBD2 (7 bases). Germline V gene sequence: CDR1 SGHRS, CDR2 YFSETQ. V lost 4 bases to trimming and J lost 6 bases, with 20 bases between them. The CDR3 spans 15 residues. The CDR3 DNA is TGCGCCAGCAGCGCGGCGGGGGCCTCGGGATCCGAGCAGTACTTC. Translating it yields CASSAAGASGSEQYF.

This clone was seen just once. This rearrangement joins TRBV5-6 to TRBJ2-1; the D gene is possibly TRBD1 (5 bases). This CDR3 is 13 amino acids long. The V and J ends lost 3 bases and 5 bases respectively, with 9 bases between them. Germline CDR1 SGHDT, CDR2 YYEEEE. In DNA form, the CDR3 reads TGTGCCAGCAGCTCAGGGCCCAACAATGAGCAGTTCTTC. It encodes CASSSGPNNEQFF. Together with reference TRBV5-6 and TRBJ2-1, the CDR3 gives the full variable domain: DAGVTQSPTHLIKTRGQQVTLRCSPKSGHDTVSWYQQALGQGPQFIFQYYEEEERQRGNFPDRFSGHQFPNYSSELNVNALLLGDSALYLCASSSGPNNEQFFGPGTRLTVL.

The chain couples TRBV11-2 to TRBJ1-5, with D hard to call. This CDR3 comprises 16 residues. With 0 bases removed from V and 1 base from J, the gap between germline ends came to 10 bases. Germline V CDR1 and CDR2: SGHAT, FQNNGV. The CDR3 loop is CASSLDRARSNQPQHF. CDR3 in DNA: TGTGCCAGCAGCTTAGATCGAGCCAGGAGCAATCAGCCCCAGCATTTT.

The V call is TRBV2, the J call TRBJ1-2; 9 nucleotides align to TRBD1. The CDR3 sequence is 15 residues long. The ends lost 5 bases at V and 4 bases at J; junction bases unmatched: 8. The V gene's germline CDR1 is SNHLY and CDR2 FYNNEI. CDR3 in amino acids: CASSPGTGTSYGYTF. The CDR3 nucleotides are TGTGCCAGCAGTCCCGGGACAGGGACTTCCTATGGCTACACCTTC.

The chain joins TRBV27 to TRBJ2-7; 7 bases agree with TRBD2. V lost 8 bases to trimming and J lost 1 base; unmatched junction nucleotides: 8. This CDR3 contains 14 residues. Germline V gene lookup returns CDR1 MNHEY and CDR2 SMNVEV (reference sequence). As DNA, the CDR3 is TGTGCCAGCGGCTCGGGACTAAATTCCTACGAGCAGTACTTC. The encoded protein is CASGSGLNSYEQYF.

This clone was seen only once. The chain uses TRBV29-1 and TRBJ1-1; TRBD1 agrees at 7 bases. There are 17 residues in the CDR3. With 7 bases clipped from V and 5 bases from J, the junction kept 22 bases outside the gene matches. Germline V gene data show CDR1 as SQVTM and CDR2 as ANQGSEA. DNA for the CDR3: TGCAGCGCCGACCCGATATTTTACAGGGGTCGGCGGACTGAAGCTTTCTTT. Amino acid sequence: CSADPIFYRGRRTEAFF.

This clone was seen just once. V is TRBV5-1 and J is TRBJ1-1; D possibly corresponds to TRBD1 (5 bases). V lost 0 bases and J 3 bases, leaving 15 bases between the germline ends. The CDR3 runs 16 residues. The germline CDR1 and CDR2 sequences are SGHRS and YFSETQ. CDR3 protein: CASSLDPFIQDTEAFF. CDR3 nucleotides: TGCGCCAGCAGCTTGGATCCCTTCATACAGGACACTGAAGCTTTCTTT.

The chain couples TRBV15 to TRBJ1-2, with unresolved D. This CDR3 region has 15 residues. Trimming stripped 0 bases from V and 1 base from J, with 9 bases between. The V gene's germline CDR1 is LNHNV and CDR2 YYDKDF (reference sequence). The DNA for the CDR3 is TGTGCCACCAGCAGAGATAAGGGAGTTAACTATGGCTACACCTTC. It codes for CATSRDKGVNYGYTF.

The genes are TRBV7-9 and TRBJ2-5; 12 positions agree with TRBD2. The CDR3 spans 16 residues. V shed 11 bases and J 2 bases; nucleotides not matched to a gene: 12. CDR1 and CDR2 from the germline V gene are SEHNR and FQNEAQ (reference sequence). CDR3 residues: CAGTGTSGLLQETQYF. The CDR3 DNA follows: TGTGCCGGAACCGGGACTAGCGGGCTTTTACAAGAGACCCAGTACTTC.

The chain carries TRBV29-1 and TRBJ1-2; TRBD1 aligns across 8 bases. Germline CDR1 and CDR2: SQVTM and ANQGSEA. CDR3 length: 14 residues. V lost 6 bases and J lost 5; bases outside the gene matches: 11. The CDR3 sequence is CSVDRVPRDYGYTF. DNA of the CDR3: TGCAGCGTGGACAGGGTGCCCAGGGATTATGGCTACACCTTC.